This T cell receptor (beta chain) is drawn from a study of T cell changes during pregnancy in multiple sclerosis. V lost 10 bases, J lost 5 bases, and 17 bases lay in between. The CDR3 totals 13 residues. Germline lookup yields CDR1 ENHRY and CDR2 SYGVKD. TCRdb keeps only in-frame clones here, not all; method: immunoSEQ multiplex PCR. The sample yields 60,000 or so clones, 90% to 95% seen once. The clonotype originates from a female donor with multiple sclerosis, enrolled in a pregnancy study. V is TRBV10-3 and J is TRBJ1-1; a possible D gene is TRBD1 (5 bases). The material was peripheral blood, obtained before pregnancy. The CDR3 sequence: CATLGRGRTEAFF. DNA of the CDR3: TGTGCCACCTTGGGAAGGGGAAGGACTGAAGCTTTCTTT.